This T cell receptor beta chain was identified in a study of blood T cell repertoires in COVID-19. There are 13 residues in the CDR3. Looked up from germline, CDR1 is MNHEY and CDR2 is SMNVEV (reference sequence). The V and J ends lost 3 bases and 3 bases respectively, with 8 bases between them. The authors' processing: Quantification of nucleated cells was approximated via reference gene primer amplification. Profiling relied on immunoSEQ multiplex PCR, and the TCRdb table lists in-frame clones only, not all of them. V and J calls and clone size are those listed in that table; D and trimming were worked out from the DNA. Here the sample spans 250,000 or so clones, roughly 84% being singletons.

This TCR came from a woman in her forties or fifties who had been exposed to COVID-19. This chain links TRBV27 with TRBJ1-2, with D possibly TRBD1 on 5 matching bases. Input material: PBMCs or T cells enriched from blood (not recorded which). The CDR3 DNA reads TGTGCCAGCAGTTTGGGGGGTGACTATGGCTACACCTTC. Its translation: CASSLGGDYGYTF.